These 31 T cell receptor beta chains originate from one sample sequenced in a study of metastatic and nonmetastatic thyroid tumors. Each patient went into thyroid surgery without having received any treatment. TCRdb reassembled clones from the PCR reads with MiXCR. Among about 52,000 clones listed, 17% were seen once. The sample consisted of blood. The origin of the receptors is a female donor with papillary thyroid cancer or a benign thyroid nodule (not recorded which). Some clones in this sample may be carry-over from other donors' samples.

This clone was detected a few times. The CDR3 carries no conserved terminal phenylalanine or tryptophan, so it likely arises from a read error. The gene calls are TRBV6-1 and TRBJ2-7; 13 nucleotides align to TRBD2. With V trimmed by 5 bases and J by 5 bases, 9 bases remained unmatched. This CDR3 has 16 amino acids. Germline-derived CDR1 and CDR2 are MNHNS and SASEGT. CDR3 region: CASSPTSGGARDEQYS. The CDR3, as DNA: TGTGCCAGCAGTCCCACTAGCGGGGGGGCCCGGGACGAGCAGTACTCC.

This clone was recorded many times. This chain joins TRBV27 and TRBJ2-1; 9 nucleotides align to TRBD2. Germline V CDR1 and CDR2: MNHEY, SMNVEV (reference sequence). Germline trimming cut 8 bases from V and 4 bases from J; bases unmatched to any gene: 6. The CDR3 runs 14 residues. The CDR3 DNA sequence: TGTGCCAGCCTTTCGCTAGCGGGATACAATGAGCAGTTCTTC. Protein sequence: CASLSLAGYNEQFF.

Note on this clone: A read error may produce the germline difference seen at one junction end. The chain has TRBV7-3 and TRBJ2-5; weak D call: TRBD1 (6 bases). The CDR3 runs to 15 residues. Looked up from germline, CDR1 is SGHTA and CDR2 is FQGTGA. CDR3 coding DNA: TGTGCCAGCAGCTTGGGGGCGGATCCTAAAGATACCCAGTACTTC. Amino acid sequence: CASSLGADPKDTQYF.

This clone has a count of ten or more. V gene TRBV3-1 combines with J gene TRBJ2-7, with 10 bases identical to TRBD2. V was clipped by 4 bases and J by 0 bases; unmatched bases: 3. Germline V lookup: CDR1 LGHDT, CDR2 YNNKEL (reference sequence). The CDR3 runs to 15 residues. The CDR3 is CASSPSSGSSYEQYF. Written as DNA, the CDR3 is TGTGCCAGCAGCCCATCTAGCGGGAGCTCCTACGAGCAGTACTTC.

This clone was seen many times. The chain links TRBV14 to TRBJ2-3, with TRBD2 identical over 11 bases. From germline, CDR1 is SGHDN and CDR2 FVKESK. J was trimmed by 4 bases and V by 6 bases; bases with no gene match: 3. This CDR3 region has 14 residues. The CDR3 coding sequence is TGTGCCAGCAGACTAGCGGGAGAGGCAGATACGCAGTATTTT. Amino acid sequence: CASRLAGEADTQYF.

There are a few counts of this clone. A much larger clonotype is one base distant, so this may be a read error. J is TRBJ1-5 and V is TRBV19, with D uncertain. Germline CDR1 LNHDA, CDR2 SQIVND (reference sequence). This CDR3 is 13 amino acids long. The CDR3 loop reads CAGSINSPQPQHF. CDR3 nucleotide sequence: TGTGCCGGTAGTATTAACAGCCCACAGCCCCAGCATTTT.

The sample holds many counts of this clone. The chain couples TRBV7-9 to TRBJ2-7; D gene ambiguous. Germline V gives CDR1 SEHNR, CDR2 FQNEAQ (reference sequence). This CDR3 is built from 12 residues. V was clipped by 1 base and J by 9 bases, with 10 bases between them. CDR3 in amino acids: CASSLERFGQYF. The DNA for the CDR3 is TGTGCCAGCAGCTTAGAACGTTTCGGGCAGTACTTC.

This clone was seen ten or more times. Other nucleotide sequences in the sample specify the same CDR3. The chain combines TRBV28 with TRBJ1-3; TRBD1 matches at 8 bases. This CDR3 comprises 16 residues. From germline, CDR1 is MDHEN and CDR2 SYDVKM. With V trimmed by 1 base and J by 4 bases, 6 bases remained unmatched. The CDR3 loop reads CASSLYGQGSGNTIYF. In DNA form, the CDR3 reads TGTGCCAGCAGTTTATACGGACAGGGTTCAGGAAACACCATATATTTT.

There are a few counts of this clone. A junction end diverges from the germline sequence, so it may reflect a read error. J is TRBJ2-5 and V is TRBV25-1; TRBD2 might be the D (5 bases). The CDR3 extends over 16 amino acids. Germline V gives CDR1 MGHDK, CDR2 SYGVNS. DNA of the CDR3: TGTTCCAGCAGTGAACCCCTAGAAGAGTGGGGAGAGACCCAGTGCTTC. As protein: CSSSEPLEEWGETQCF.

This clone has a handful of counts. This chain connects TRBV12-3 or TRBV12-4 to TRBJ2-2, with unresolved D. V shed 6 bases and J shed 5 bases, with 19 bases lying between them. The CDR3 has 16 amino acids. As DNA, the CDR3 is TGTGCCAGCAGGTCAGGTACTAACCTCGGGACCGGGGAGCTGTTTTTT. Translation gives CASRSGTNLGTGELFF.

This clone appeared a few times. The J gene is TRBJ2-7, the V gene TRBV12-3 or TRBV12-4; D tentatively fits TRBD1 or TRBD2 (5 bases each). V was shortened by 6 bases and J by 6 bases, with 24 bases between the two germline ends. CDR3 length: 16 residues. The CDR3 region is CASRPKPGRCPAEQYF. CDR3 sequence (DNA): TGTGCCAGCAGGCCCAAACCGGGACGGTGTCCTGCCGAGCAGTACTTC.

This clone appeared many times. V gene TRBV5-1 combines with J gene TRBJ2-7, with D perhaps being TRBD1 or TRBD2 (5 bases each). Germline CDR1 is SGHRS and CDR2 is YFSETQ. Deletions cut 7 bases from V and 1 base from J, with 15 bases between. The CDR3 has 14 residues. CDR3 protein: CASGARDGSYEQYF. As DNA, the CDR3 is TGCGCCAGCGGGGCCCGGGATGGGTCCTACGAGCAGTACTTC.

This clone came up many times. A clone one base away is much larger, so this may be a read error. This rearrangement joins TRBV7-9 to TRBJ1-2; D unclear. This CDR3 is 15 amino acids long. V shed 2 bases and J shed 10 bases, with 20 bases lying between them. Germline lookup yields CDR1 SEHNR and CDR2 FQNEAQ (reference sequence). CDR3 sequence reads: CASSLSTGGRHDYTF. The CDR3 nucleotides read TGTGCCAGCAGCTTAAGTACGGGAGGGAGGCATGACTACACCTTC.

This clone was recorded many times. This chain joins TRBV7-2 and TRBJ2-7; 7 bases match TRBD2. Looked up from germline, CDR1 is SGHTA and CDR2 is FQGNSA. V lost 4 bases and J lost 4; bases outside the gene matches: 19. The CDR3 spans 18 residues. The CDR3 DNA follows: TGTGCCAGCAGCTCCTCCCCTTTGGCGGGAGCTTCTAAGTACGAGCAGTACTTC. Its protein product is CASSSSPLAGASKYEQYF.

This clone was picked up a small number of times. A much larger clone lies a single base off, so this may be a read error. The chain is built from TRBV5-5 and TRBJ1-2, with D possibly TRBD1 on 6 matching bases. CDR3 length: 14 residues. With 0 bases removed from V and 7 bases from J, the gap between germline ends came to 13 bases. Germline V gives CDR1 SGHKS, CDR2 YYEKEE (reference sequence). The DNA of the CDR3 is TGTGCCAGCAGCTTGGACCCCTGGGGGCCTGGCTACACCTTC. This gives the protein CASSLDPWGPGYTF.

This chain uses TRBV7-8 with TRBJ1-2, with a weak D call TRBD1 (5 bases). The CDR3 is made up of 13 amino acids. Trimming left V 5 bases short and J 8 bases short, with 15 bases between. CDR1 and CDR2 from the germline V gene are SGHVS and FQNEAQ. CDR3 sequence (DNA): TGTGCCAGCAGCCTTAAGCAGGGAGAAGGCTACACCTTC. It specifies CASSLKQGEGYTF.

The table lists this clone with many counts. At one end, the junction sequence differs from germline, possibly due to a read error. The chain is built from TRBV7-2 and TRBJ2-3; 13 nucleotides align to TRBD2. The CDR3 runs to 13 residues. CDR1 SGHTA and CDR2 FQGNSA come from the germline V gene. This CDR3 reads CASRPSTSGRAHF. The CDR3 DNA follows: TGTGCCAGCAGACCAAGTACTAGCGGGAGGGCCCATTTT.

On this clone itself: This may arise from a read error, as a much more abundant clone is one base away. This chain uses TRBV11-2 with TRBJ2-5; the D is unclear. Germline V gene data show CDR1 as SGHAT and CDR2 as FQNNGV. Trimming shortened V by 5 bases and J by 8 bases, and 12 bases separated the two germline ends. This CDR3 contains 12 residues. CDR3 nucleotides: TGTGCCAGCAGCCCACTTGAGGATACCCAGTACTTC. Its protein is CASSPLEDTQYF.

The genes are TRBV30 and TRBJ1-4, with D unresolved. V was shortened by 7 bases and J by 8 bases, with 17 bases between the two germline ends. CDR3 length: 13 residues. The V gene's germline CDR1 is GTSNPN and CDR2 SVGIG (reference sequence). CDR3 residues: CASSVGRSEKLFF. DNA of the CDR3: TGTGCCTCGAGCGTCGGACGTTCGGAAAAACTGTTTTTT. The complete variable domain, with remaining parts taken from reference TRBV30 and TRBJ1-4, reads SQTIHQWPATLVQPVGSPLSLECTVEGTSNPNLYWYRQAAGRGLQLLFYSVGIGQISSEVPQNLSASRPQDRQFILSSKKLLLSDSGFYLCASSVGRSEKLFFGSGTQLSVL.

The chain combines TRBV27 with TRBJ2-2; tentatively, D is TRBD2 (7 bases). The germline gives CDR1 MNHEY, CDR2 SMNVEV (reference sequence). The CDR3 runs to 17 residues. Trimming took 6 bases from V and 3 from J, leaving 20 bases between them. The CDR3 is CASRRRGAEGDTGELFF. CDR3 nucleotides: TGTGCCAGCAGACGACGGGGGGCGGAGGGAGACACCGGGGAGCTGTTTTTT.

The chain joins TRBV28 to TRBJ2-7; D is possibly TRBD2 (6 bases). The CDR3 sequence is 17 residues long. The germline CDR1 and CDR2 sequences are MDHEN and SYDVKM. Trimming cost V 7 bases and J 0 bases, with 22 bases left between them. CDR3 sequence (DNA): TGTGCCAGCATCCACCTAGTACGGGAGTGGGGCTCCTACGAGCAGTACTTC. Its protein product is CASIHLVREWGSYEQYF.

This clone showed up many times. Other nucleotide sequences in the sample specify the same CDR3. V gene TRBV29-1 combines with J gene TRBJ2-6; D gene unclear. Germline values: CDR1 SQVTM, CDR2 ANQGSEA. The V end lost 2 bases, the J end lost 5 bases, and 16 bases lay between the germline ends. The CDR3 loop spans 16 amino acids. The DNA of the CDR3 is TGCAGCGTTGAACTGGCAGGCCCGCTTAGGGCCAACGTCCTGACTTTC. Amino acids: CSVELAGPLRANVLTF. Looking up the rest from reference TRBV29-1 and TRBJ2-6 gives the full variable domain: SAVISQKPSRDICQRGTSLTIQCQVDSQVTMMFWYRQQPGQSLTLIATANQGSEATYESGFVIDKFPISRPNLTFSTLTVSNMSPEDSSIYLCSVELAGPLRANVLTFGAGSRLTVL.

This clone was counted ten times or more. Within the sample, other DNA sequences also encode this same CDR3. The J gene is TRBJ1-4, the V gene TRBV7-8, with 10 bases that match TRBD1. Germline loops: CDR1 SGHVS, CDR2 FQNEAQ. V lost 1 base to trimming and J lost 5 bases; unmatched junction nucleotides: 10. The CDR3 sequence is 18 residues long. This CDR3 is CASSLDVPGQGLNEKLFF. Here the CDR3 DNA reads TGTGCCAGCAGCTTAGATGTCCCGGGACAGGGGTTAAATGAAAAACTGTTTTTT.

Many counts were recorded for this clone. The J gene is TRBJ2-7, the V gene TRBV18, with D maybe TRBD2 (5 bases). The CDR3 totals 14 residues. Per the germline V gene, CDR1 is KGHSH and CDR2 is LQKENI. V lost 1 base and J 3 bases, leaving 10 bases between the germline ends. The CDR3 DNA follows: TGTGCCAGCTCACCACGGGGAGAGTTCTACGAGCAGTACTTC. It yields the protein CASSPRGEFYEQYF.

This clone has more than one count but fewer than ten. The chain couples TRBV15 to TRBJ2-5, with 7 bases aligning to TRBD1. V shed 6 bases and J 5 bases; nucleotides not matched to a gene: 12. The CDR3 has 15 residues. Germline assignment: CDR1 LNHNV and CDR2 YYDKDF (reference sequence). CDR3: CATSGRGQTGETQYF. The CDR3 DNA is TGTGCCACCAGTGGCCGAGGACAGACAGGGGAGACCCAGTACTTC.

This clone appeared many times. The chain recombines TRBV20-1 with TRBJ2-6; D is unresolved. Germline values: CDR1 DFQATT, CDR2 SNEGSKA (reference sequence). V was trimmed by 6 bases and J by 0 bases, leaving 6 bases between them. The CDR3 spans 13 residues. Here the CDR3 DNA reads TGCAGTGCCTCGAGCTCTGGGGCCAACGTCCTGACTTTC. Its translation is CSASSSGANVLTF.

This clone was recorded at least ten times. This chain links TRBV30 with TRBJ1-1; 7 nucleotides match TRBD1. Trimming took 4 bases from V and 6 from J; bases not matched to a gene: 11. The CDR3 totals 14 residues. Looked up from germline, CDR1 is GTSNPN and CDR2 is SVGIG (reference sequence). This CDR3 is CAWKWAGGRAEAFF. As DNA, the CDR3 is TGTGCCTGGAAATGGGCAGGGGGTCGTGCTGAAGCTTTCTTT.

This clone was counted at least ten times. This chain connects TRBV20-1 to TRBJ2-7; 11 bases align to TRBD2. CDR3 size: 16 residues. The germline V gene has CDR1 DFQATT and CDR2 SNEGSKA (reference sequence). The J segment lost 6 bases and the V segment lost 0 bases, leaving 10 bases of the junction unmatched. The CDR3 DNA follows: TGCAGTGCTAGAGATGGGAAGACTAGCGGGATGGGCGAGCAGTACTTC. Protein: CSARDGKTSGMGEQYF.

This clone was seen at least ten times. V usage is TRBV7-6 and J usage is TRBJ2-5; 12 bases line up with TRBD2. The CDR3 runs 18 residues. Trimming took 3 bases from V and 5 from J; bases not matched to a gene: 13. CDR1 and CDR2 (germline): SGHVS, FNYEAQ. The chain's CDR3 is CASSFSGGLAGSGETQYF. CDR3 in DNA: TGTGCCAGCAGCTTTTCGGGAGGACTAGCGGGAAGTGGGGAGACCCAGTACTTC. Variable domain in full (rest from reference TRBV7-6 and TRBJ2-5): GAGVSQSPRYKVTKRGQDVALRCDPISGHVSLYWYRQALGQGPEFLTYFNYEAQQDKSGLPNDRFSAERPEGSISTLTIQRTEQRDSAMYRCASSFSGGLAGSGETQYFGPGTRLLVL.

On this clone itself: A much larger clonotype is one base distant, so this may be a read error. This chain joins TRBV5-5 and TRBJ1-1, with 7 bases matching TRBD1. The germline CDR1 and CDR2 sequences are SGHKS and YYEKEE (reference sequence). The CDR3 sequence is 12 residues long. V shed 6 bases, J shed 9 bases, and the junction held 8 bases outside the gene matches. This chain's CDR3 is CASILETGKAFF. CDR3 in DNA: TGTGCCAGCATCTTAGAGACAGGGAAAGCTTTCTTT.

This clone has only a few counts. The V call is TRBV12-3 or TRBV12-4, the J call TRBJ2-3, with no clear D. Trimming removed 0 bases from V and 5 bases from J, with 6 bases in between. The CDR3 covers 13 residues. This CDR3 reads CASSLATRDTQYF. The CDR3 bases are TGTGCCAGCAGTTTAGCGACAAGAGATACGCAGTATTTT.